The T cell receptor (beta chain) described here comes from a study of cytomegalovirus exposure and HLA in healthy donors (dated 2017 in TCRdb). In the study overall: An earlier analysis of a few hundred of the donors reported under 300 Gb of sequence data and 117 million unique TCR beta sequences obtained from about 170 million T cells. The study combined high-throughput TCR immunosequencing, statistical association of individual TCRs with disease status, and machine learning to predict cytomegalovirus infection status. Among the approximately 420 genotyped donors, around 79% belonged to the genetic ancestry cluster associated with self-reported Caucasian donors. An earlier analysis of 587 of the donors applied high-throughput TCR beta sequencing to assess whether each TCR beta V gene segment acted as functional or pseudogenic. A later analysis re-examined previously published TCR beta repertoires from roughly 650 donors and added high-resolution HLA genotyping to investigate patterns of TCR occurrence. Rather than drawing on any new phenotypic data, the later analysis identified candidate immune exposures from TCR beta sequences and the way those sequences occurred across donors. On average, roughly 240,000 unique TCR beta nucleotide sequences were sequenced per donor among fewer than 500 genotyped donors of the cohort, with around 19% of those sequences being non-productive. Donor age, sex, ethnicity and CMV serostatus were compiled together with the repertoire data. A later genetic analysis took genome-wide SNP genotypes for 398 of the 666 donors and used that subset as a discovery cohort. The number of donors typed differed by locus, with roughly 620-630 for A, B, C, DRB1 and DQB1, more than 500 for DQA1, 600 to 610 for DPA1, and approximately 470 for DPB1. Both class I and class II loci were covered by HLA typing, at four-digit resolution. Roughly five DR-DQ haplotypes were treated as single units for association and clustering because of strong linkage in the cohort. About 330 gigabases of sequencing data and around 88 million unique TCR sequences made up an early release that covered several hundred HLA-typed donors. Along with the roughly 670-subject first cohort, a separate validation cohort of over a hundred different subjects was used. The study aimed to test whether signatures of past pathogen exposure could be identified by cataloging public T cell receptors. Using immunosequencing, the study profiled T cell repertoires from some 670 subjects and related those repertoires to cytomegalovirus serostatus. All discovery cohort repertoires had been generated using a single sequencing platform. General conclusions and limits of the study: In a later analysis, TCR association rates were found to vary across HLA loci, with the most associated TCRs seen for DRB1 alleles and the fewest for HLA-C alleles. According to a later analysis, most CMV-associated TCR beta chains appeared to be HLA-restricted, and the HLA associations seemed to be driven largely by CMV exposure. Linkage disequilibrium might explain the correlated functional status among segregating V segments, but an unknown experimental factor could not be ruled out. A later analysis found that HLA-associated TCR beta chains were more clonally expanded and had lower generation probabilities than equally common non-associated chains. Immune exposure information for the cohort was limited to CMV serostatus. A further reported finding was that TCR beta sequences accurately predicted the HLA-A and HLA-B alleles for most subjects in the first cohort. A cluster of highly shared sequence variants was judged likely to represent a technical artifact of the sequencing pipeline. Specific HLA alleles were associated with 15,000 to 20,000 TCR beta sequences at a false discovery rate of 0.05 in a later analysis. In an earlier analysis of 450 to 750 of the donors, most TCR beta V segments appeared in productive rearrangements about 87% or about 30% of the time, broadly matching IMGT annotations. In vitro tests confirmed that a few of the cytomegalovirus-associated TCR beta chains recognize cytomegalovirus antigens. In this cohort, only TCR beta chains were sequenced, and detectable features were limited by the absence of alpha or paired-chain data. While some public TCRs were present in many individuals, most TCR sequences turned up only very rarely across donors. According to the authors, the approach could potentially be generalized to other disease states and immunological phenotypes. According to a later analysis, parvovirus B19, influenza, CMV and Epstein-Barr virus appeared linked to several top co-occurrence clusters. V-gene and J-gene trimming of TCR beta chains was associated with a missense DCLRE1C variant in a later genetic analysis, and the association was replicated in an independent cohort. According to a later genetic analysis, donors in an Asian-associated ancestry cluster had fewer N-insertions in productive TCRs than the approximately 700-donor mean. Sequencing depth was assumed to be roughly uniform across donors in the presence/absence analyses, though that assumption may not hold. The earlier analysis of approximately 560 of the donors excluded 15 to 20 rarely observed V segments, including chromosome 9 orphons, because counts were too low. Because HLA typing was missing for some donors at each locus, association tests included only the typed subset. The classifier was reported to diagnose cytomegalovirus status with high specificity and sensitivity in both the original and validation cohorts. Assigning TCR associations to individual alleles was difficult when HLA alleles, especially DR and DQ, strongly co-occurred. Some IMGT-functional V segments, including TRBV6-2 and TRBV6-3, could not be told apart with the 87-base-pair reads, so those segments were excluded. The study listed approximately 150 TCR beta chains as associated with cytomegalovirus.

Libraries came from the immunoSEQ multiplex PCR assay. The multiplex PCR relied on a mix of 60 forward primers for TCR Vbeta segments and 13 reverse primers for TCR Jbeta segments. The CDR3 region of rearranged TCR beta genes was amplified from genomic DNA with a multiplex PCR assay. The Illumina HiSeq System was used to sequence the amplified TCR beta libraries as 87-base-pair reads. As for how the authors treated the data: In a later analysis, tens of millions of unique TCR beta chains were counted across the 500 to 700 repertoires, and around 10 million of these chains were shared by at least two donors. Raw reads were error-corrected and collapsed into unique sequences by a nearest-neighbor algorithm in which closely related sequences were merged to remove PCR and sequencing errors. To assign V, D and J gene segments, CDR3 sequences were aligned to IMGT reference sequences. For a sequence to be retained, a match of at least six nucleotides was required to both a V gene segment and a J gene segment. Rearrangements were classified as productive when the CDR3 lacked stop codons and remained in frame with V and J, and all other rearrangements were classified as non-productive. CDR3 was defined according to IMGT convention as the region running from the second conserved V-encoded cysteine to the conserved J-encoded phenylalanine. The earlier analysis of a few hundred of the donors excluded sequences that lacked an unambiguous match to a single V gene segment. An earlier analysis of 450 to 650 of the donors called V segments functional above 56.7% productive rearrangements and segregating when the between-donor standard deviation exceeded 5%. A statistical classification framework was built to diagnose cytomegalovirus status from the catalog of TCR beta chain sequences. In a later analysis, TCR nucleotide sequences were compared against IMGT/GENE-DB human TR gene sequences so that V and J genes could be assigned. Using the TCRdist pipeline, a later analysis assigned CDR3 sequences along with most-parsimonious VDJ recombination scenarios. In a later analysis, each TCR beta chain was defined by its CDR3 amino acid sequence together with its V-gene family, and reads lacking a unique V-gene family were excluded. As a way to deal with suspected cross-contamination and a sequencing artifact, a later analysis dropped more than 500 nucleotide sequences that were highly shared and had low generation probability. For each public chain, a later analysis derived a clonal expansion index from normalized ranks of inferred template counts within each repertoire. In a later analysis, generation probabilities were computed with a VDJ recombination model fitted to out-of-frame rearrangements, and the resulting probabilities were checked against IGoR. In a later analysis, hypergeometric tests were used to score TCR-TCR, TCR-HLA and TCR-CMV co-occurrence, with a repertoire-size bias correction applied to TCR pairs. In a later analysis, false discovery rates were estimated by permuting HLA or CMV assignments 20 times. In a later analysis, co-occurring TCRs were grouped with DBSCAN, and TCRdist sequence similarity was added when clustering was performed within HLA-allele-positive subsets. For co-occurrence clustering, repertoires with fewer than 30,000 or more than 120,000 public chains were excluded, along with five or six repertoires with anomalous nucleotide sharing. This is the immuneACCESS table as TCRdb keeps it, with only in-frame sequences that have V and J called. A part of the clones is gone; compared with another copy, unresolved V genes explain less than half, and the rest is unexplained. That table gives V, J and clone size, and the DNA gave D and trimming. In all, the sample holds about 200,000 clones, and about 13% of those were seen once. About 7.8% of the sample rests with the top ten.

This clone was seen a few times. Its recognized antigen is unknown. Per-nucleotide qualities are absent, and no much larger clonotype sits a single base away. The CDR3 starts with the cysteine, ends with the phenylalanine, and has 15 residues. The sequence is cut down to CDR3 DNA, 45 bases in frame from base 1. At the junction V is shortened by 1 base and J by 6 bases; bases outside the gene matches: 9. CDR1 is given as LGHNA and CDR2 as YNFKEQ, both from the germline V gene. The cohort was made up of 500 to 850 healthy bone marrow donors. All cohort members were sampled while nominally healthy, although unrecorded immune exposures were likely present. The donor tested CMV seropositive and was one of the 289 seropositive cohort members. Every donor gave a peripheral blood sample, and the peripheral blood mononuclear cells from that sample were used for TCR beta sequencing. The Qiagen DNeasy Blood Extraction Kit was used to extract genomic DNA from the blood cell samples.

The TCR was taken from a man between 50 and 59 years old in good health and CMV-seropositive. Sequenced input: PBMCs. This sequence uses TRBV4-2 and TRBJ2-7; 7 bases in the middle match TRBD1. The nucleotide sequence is TGTGCCAGCAGCCAAGTCACCTCGACAGGGTCCGAGCAGTACTTC. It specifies CASSQVTSTGSEQYF.